This note documents a single TCR beta chain sequence. Germline loops: CDR1 SGHAT, CDR2 FQNNGV. The CDR3 has 13 amino acids. The germline V and J ends were trimmed by 1 base and 6 bases, with 9 bases remaining between them. Clones were read by immunoSEQ multiplex PCR, and TCRdb kept only the in-frame ones, dropping some. Counted here are about 110,000 clones, roughly nine tenths occurring once; the ten biggest clones make up about 3.5%. The data were taken from a study of T cell changes during pregnancy in multiple sclerosis. V and J are TRBV11-2 and TRBJ1-1; D remains ambiguous. The receptor was isolated from a female donor with multiple sclerosis, enrolled in a pregnancy study. This specimen consisted of peripheral blood, obtained after pregnancy. CDR3 nucleotide sequence: TGTGCCAGCAGCTTAGTGGCCCGGGCTGAAGCTTTCTTT. Its translation is CASSLVARAEAFF. The full variable domain, with the rest looked up from reference TRBV11-2 and TRBJ1-1, is EAGVAQSPRYKIIEKRQSVAFWCNPISGHATLYWYQQILGQGPKLLIQFQNNGVVDDSQLPKDRFSAERLKGVDSTLKIQPAKLEDSAVYLCASSLVARAEAFFGQGTRLTVV.